These T cell receptor beta chains were read from a single sample in a study of T cell responses to AZD1222 COVID-19 vaccine. Measured with immunoSEQ multiplex PCR; TCRdb has only the in-frame clones, and not every one. Of about 86,000 clones listed, more than 75% are singletons. The source material was peripheral blood, sampled on day 0 of AZD1222 vaccination. The receptors originated from an adult in good health. CDR3s include the opening cysteine and the closing phenylalanine or tryptophan. D genes are given only for firm matches. Size is omitted from some rows. Given values are once, few, many or a class for expanded clones.

d_call j_call v_call clone_size cdr3_aa cdr3_nt
NA TRBJ2-7 TRBV7-7 once CASSLDQSYEQYF TGTGCCAGCAGCTTAGACCAGTCCTACGAGCAGTACTTC
TRBD2 TRBJ2-1 TRBV27 NA CASSPSSGSESEQFF TGTGCCAGCAGTCCCTCTAGCGGGAGTGAGAGTGAGCAGTTCTTC
NA TRBJ2-2 TRBV30 few CAWSVLANTGELFF TGTGCCTGGAGTGTACTAGCGAACACCGGGGAGCTGTTTTTT
NA TRBJ1-4 TRBV27 NA CASSFSAGMSNEKLFF TGTGCCAGCAGTTTCTCCGCGGGGATGTCTAATGAAAAACTGTTTTTT
TRBD2 TRBJ2-5 TRBV11-2 NA CASSLVGGSSQKETQYF TGTGCCAGCAGCTTAGTTGGCGGGAGTTCCCAGAAAGAGACCCAGTACTTC
NA TRBJ1-1 TRBV6-4 few CASSEEENTEAFF TGTGCCAGCAGTGAGGAGGAGAACACTGAAGCTTTCTTT
TRBD2 TRBJ2-1 TRBV6-5 NA CASSTGLAGGEQFF TGTGCCAGCAGCACGGGACTAGCGGGAGGAGAGCAGTTCTTC
TRBD2 TRBJ2-1 TRBV14 NA CASSRMRLADNEQFF TGTGCCAGCAGCCGAATGCGACTAGCGGACAATGAGCAGTTCTTC
NA TRBJ1-6 TRBV7-9 NA CASSLADLGEYYNSPLHF TGTGCCAGCAGCTTAGCCGACTTGGGGGAATATTATAATTCACCCCTCCACTTT
TRBD1 TRBJ1-5 TRBV2 NA CASIQDREPLNQPQHF TGTGCCAGCATCCAAGACAGGGAACCCCTTAATCAGCCCCAGCATTTT
TRBD1 TRBJ1-2 TRBV7-2 NA CASSRTGFEGYTF TGTGCCAGCAGCCGGACAGGGTTTGAGGGCTACACCTTC
NA TRBJ2-7 TRBV24-1 once CPHQLDRPYEQYF TGTCCACATCAATTAGACAGGCCCTACGAGCAGTACTTC
NA TRBJ1-5 TRBV19 NA CASSIALSTYSNQPQHF TGTGCCAGTAGTATCGCCCTGTCCACATATAGCAATCAGCCCCAGCATTTT
TRBD2 TRBJ2-7 TRBV6-2/TRBV6-3 few CASSQTLAVFTYEQYF TGTGCCAGCAGCCAGACACTAGCGGTCTTTACCTACGAGCAGTACTTC
NA TRBJ1-2 TRBV5-6 NA CASSLAQVSSYGYTF TGTGCCAGCAGCTTGGCACAAGTCAGCTCGTATGGCTACACCTTC